This passage covers 3 T cell receptor beta chains from one sample sequenced in a study of CD8+ T cells in alopecia areata. Extracted RNA was reverse transcribed into cDNA, the sequencing template. TCRdb keeps only in-frame clones here, not all; method: immunoSEQ multiplex PCR. The data contain some 160,000 clones, around two thirds of them seen just once; the ten biggest clones take up 30% to 45%. The sequenced sample was CD8+ T cells sorted from blood. The receptors were gathered from a human donor in good health.

The chain joins TRBV5-6 to TRBJ2-7; D might be TRBD1 or TRBD2, each matching 5 bases. Trimming took off 3 bases at V and 3 bases at J, with 13 bases between the two ends. This CDR3 spans 14 amino acids. Germline V gene data show CDR1 as SGHDT and CDR2 as YYEEEE. The DNA for the CDR3 is TGTGCCAGCAGCTCAGGGACCACACGCTACGAGCAGTACTTC. Translated: CASSSGTTRYEQYF.

This sequence joins TRBV6-5 and TRBJ1-2, with D hard to call. Between the trimmed V and J ends, which lost 4 bases and 7 bases, there was a span of 7 bases. The CDR3 runs 11 residues. Germline CDR1 MNHEY, CDR2 SVGAGI. The CDR3 bases are TGTGCCAGCAGTTCTCTGAGTGGCTACACCTTC. Translation gives CASSSLSGYTF.

This clone was counted only a few times. This chain joins TRBV2 and TRBJ2-1, with 10 bases fitting TRBD1. J lost 16 bases, V lost 7 bases, and 7 bases had no gene match. The germline gives CDR1 SNHLY, CDR2 FYNNEI. The CDR3 length is 11 residues. The CDR3 DNA reads as TGTGCCAGCACCGGACGACAGGGGGCTTTCTTC. Encoded protein: CASTGRQGAFF.